These 19 T cell receptor beta chains share one sample of origin, sequenced in a study of blood T cell repertoires in COVID-19. Clones were sequenced by immunoSEQ multiplex PCR, and TCRdb holds only the in-frame ones, with some missing. The repertoire holds just over 300,000 clones, approximately 90% seen once, with over 9% in the top ten. The material sequenced was PBMCs or T cells enriched from blood (not recorded which). The origin of the receptors is a woman in her forties who had recovered from COVID-19.

V is TRBV19 and J is TRBJ2-5; 11 positions agree with TRBD1. Trimming removed 6 bases from V and 5 bases from J; junction bases left unmatched: 8. CDR1 and CDR2 (germline): LNHDA, SQIVND (reference sequence). The CDR3 has 15 residues. The CDR3 DNA reads as TGTGCCAGTAGAATCTCGGGGACAGGGGGTGAGACCCAGTACTTC. It translates to CASRISGTGGETQYF.

V gene TRBV11-3 combines with J gene TRBJ2-1, with 14 bases matching TRBD2. Germline CDR1 SGHNT, CDR2 YENEEA. The junction had 9 bases not matched to a gene; V was cut back by 1 base and J by 4 bases. CDR3 length: 19 amino acids. CDR3: CASSLAGTSGSRRYNEQFF. DNA of the CDR3: TGTGCCAGCAGCTTAGCCGGGACTAGCGGGAGCCGGCGGTACAATGAGCAGTTCTTC.

The chain couples TRBV29-1 to TRBJ1-2; TRBD1 matches 9 bases. CDR1 and CDR2 (germline): SQVTM, ANQGSEA. Losses at the gene ends were 5 bases for V and 2 bases for J; bases not matched to a gene: 9. The CDR3 has 15 amino acids. The CDR3 loop reads CSVNKGGQGNYGYTF. In nucleotides, the CDR3 is TGCAGCGTTAACAAAGGGGGACAGGGCAACTATGGCTACACCTTC.

In its sample, this clone was seen once. This CDR3 is also generated by other DNA sequences in the sample. V gene TRBV4-1 combines with J gene TRBJ2-3; 8 positions agree with TRBD2. Germline V gene sequence: CDR1 MGHRA, CDR2 YSYEKL. The CDR3 length is 17 residues. V gave up 0 bases and J gave up 2 bases; unmatched junction bases: 7. CDR3 amino acids: CASSQDPTSGSTDTQYF. CDR3 in DNA: TGCGCCAGCAGCCAAGATCCAACTAGCGGTTCCACAGATACGCAGTATTTT.

The chain is built from TRBV6-5 and TRBJ2-1; the D is unclear. From germline, CDR1 is MNHEY and CDR2 SVGAGI. Trimming stripped 10 bases from V and 5 bases from J, with 6 bases between. The CDR3 runs to 10 residues. Here the CDR3 reads CATGDNEQFF. The DNA of the CDR3 is TGTGCCACCGGAGACAATGAGCAGTTCTTC.

The chain carries TRBV5-1 and TRBJ1-5; TRBD1 matches at 7 bases. This CDR3 has 15 amino acids. CDR1 is SGHRS, CDR2 YFSETQ, per germline. The J segment lost 6 bases and the V segment lost 4 bases, leaving 10 bases of the junction unmatched. CDR3 in DNA: TGCGCCAGCAGCCCTAATACAGGGGAAGGTCAGCCCCAGCATTTT. This encodes CASSPNTGEGQPQHF.

The chain uses TRBV9 and TRBJ2-7; perhaps TRBD2 as D (6 bases). The CDR3 spans 16 residues. Germline V gene lookup returns CDR1 SGDLS and CDR2 YYNGEE. V lost 0 bases, J lost 2 bases, and 15 bases lay in between. Written as DNA, the CDR3 is TGTGCCAGCAGCGTAGGTCCGGGGGAAAGTGCCTACGAGCAGTACTTC. Amino acid sequence: CASSVGPGESAYEQYF. The full variable domain, rest sourced from reference TRBV9 and TRBJ2-7, is DSGVTQTPKHLITATGQRVTLRCSPRSGDLSVYWYQQSLDQGLQFLIQYYNGEERAKGNILERFSAQQFPDLHSELNLSSLELGDSALYFCASSVGPGESAYEQYFGPGTRLTVT.

The chain combines TRBV7-8 with TRBJ2-7; 7 bases are a match to TRBD2. Losses at the gene ends were 1 base for V and 6 bases for J; bases not matched to a gene: 15. This CDR3 comprises 17 residues. Germline CDR1 and CDR2: SGHVS and FQNEAQ. CDR3 bases: TGTGCCAGCAGCTTAGACCCCATCCTGGCGGGAGCGAGCGAGCAGTACTTC. It is translated as CASSLDPILAGASEQYF. The variable domain in full, with the rest retrieved from reference TRBV7-8 and TRBJ2-7, is GAGVSQSPRYKVAKRGQDVALRCDPISGHVSLFWYQQALGQGPEFLTYFQNEAQLDKSGLPSDRFFAERPEGSVSTLKIQRTQQEDSAVYLCASSLDPILAGASEQYFGPGTRLTVT.

The chain uses TRBV3-1 (or the pseudogene TRBV3-2) and TRBJ1-2; D uncertain. Germline V gene sequence: CDR1 LGHDT, CDR2 YNNKEL (reference sequence). The CDR3 spans 18 residues. V was pared by 0 bases and J by 4 bases, with 21 bases between. CDR3 nucleotide sequence: TGTGCCAGCAGCCAAGAAATTATATGGACTACCCACTTCTATGGCTACACCTTC. Translating gives CASSQEIIWTTHFYGYTF.

The table lists this clone with a count of one. The CDR3 loop reads CASSIVPGNEQYF. For the CDR3, the DNA is TGTGCCAGTAGTATAGTTCCAGGTAACGAGCAGTACTTC. The chain is built from TRBV19 and TRBJ2-7, with D hard to call. The CDR3 extends over 13 amino acids. Germline V gives CDR1 LNHDA, CDR2 SQIVND (reference sequence). The V and J ends lost 1 base and 5 bases respectively, with 9 bases between them.

CDR3 sequence reads: CASSKESGRGNEQFF. CDR3 bases: TGTGCCAGCAGCAAAGAAAGCGGGAGAGGCAATGAGCAGTTCTTC. The chain joins TRBV21-1 to TRBJ2-1; whether TRBD2, the table's D call, matches the DNA was not checked. TRBV21-1 is classified as a pseudogene. This CDR3 has 15 amino acids.

This rearrangement joins TRBV27 to TRBJ1-2; D is uncertain. From germline, CDR1 is MNHEY and CDR2 SMNVEV (reference sequence). Trimming took 8 bases from V and 5 from J, leaving 21 bases between them. This CDR3 is built from 15 residues. The CDR3 nucleotides are TGTGCCAGCGGCTTTTCCGGGTCAGTATCTTATGGCTACACCTTC. Its protein is CASGFSGSVSYGYTF.

CDR3 protein: CASSGASGSTLNEQFF. CDR3 coding DNA: TGTGCCAGTAGTGGAGCTAGCGGGAGTACCCTCAATGAGCAGTTCTTC. V usage is TRBV19 and J usage is TRBJ2-1; the match to TRBD2 covers 10 bases. The CDR3 runs to 16 residues. Germline-derived CDR1 and CDR2 are LNHDA and SQIVND (reference sequence). V lost 5 bases, J lost 6 bases, and 10 bases stayed unmatched.

V and J are TRBV5-6 and TRBJ2-3, with D unclear. The germline V and J ends were trimmed by 3 bases and 6 bases, with 14 bases remaining between them. Germline V gene data show CDR1 as SGHDT and CDR2 as YYEEEE. There are 14 residues in the CDR3. The CDR3 spells CASSSSGGSDTQYF. The DNA for the CDR3 is TGTGCCAGCAGCTCAAGTGGCGGCTCCGATACGCAGTATTTT.

The chain has TRBV7-2 and TRBJ1-2; no clear D gene. The CDR3 runs 15 residues. Germline V CDR1 and CDR2: SGHTA, FQGNSA. The germline V and J ends were trimmed by 2 bases and 2 bases, with 12 bases remaining between them. CDR3 nucleotide sequence: TGTGCCAGCAGCTTATTGGTGCAACTCAACTATGGCTACACCTTC. It yields the protein CASSLLVQLNYGYTF.

The V gene is TRBV27, the J gene TRBJ2-1; TRBD1 agrees at 7 bases. There are 15 residues in the CDR3. The V gene's germline CDR1 is MNHEY and CDR2 SMNVEV (reference sequence). V trimming: 2 bases; J trimming: 6 bases; junction bases outside the gene matches: 7. The CDR3 DNA is TGTGCCAGCAGTTTAGAGACAGGGATCTTCAATGAGCAGTTCTTC. Translation gives CASSLETGIFNEQFF.

This chain uses TRBV27 with TRBJ2-1; a possible D gene is TRBD1 (6 bases). Germline V lookup: CDR1 MNHEY, CDR2 SMNVEV (reference sequence). V was trimmed by 5 bases and J by 0 bases, leaving 14 bases between them. CDR3 length: 16 amino acids. In nucleotides, the CDR3 is TGTGCCAGCAGTCTCGACAGGATGAGCTCCTACAATGAGCAGTTCTTC. Translating it yields CASSLDRMSSYNEQFF.

This chain connects TRBV3-1 (or the pseudogene TRBV3-2) to TRBJ1-6, with TRBD1 matching over 9 bases. V trimming: 0 bases; J trimming: 4 bases; junction bases outside the gene matches: 4. CDR3 length equals 17 residues. The germline V gene has CDR1 LGHDT and CDR2 YNNKEL (reference sequence). Here the CDR3 DNA reads TGTGCCAGCAGCCAAGATATAGGACAGGGGTATAATTCACCCCTCCACTTT. Its translation is CASSQDIGQGYNSPLHF.

The chain is built from TRBV3-1 (or the pseudogene TRBV3-2) and TRBJ1-3, with D unresolved. Trimming cost V 4 bases and J 5 bases, with 9 bases left between them. Germline loops: CDR1 LGHDT, CDR2 YNNKEL (reference sequence). There are 13 residues in the CDR3. The CDR3 loop reads CASSRQERNTIYF. The CDR3 DNA sequence: TGTGCCAGCAGCCGCCAAGAGAGAAACACCATATATTTT.